These T cell receptor beta chains were read from a single sample in a study of shared clonotypes between healthy human individuals. Generated by immunoSEQ multiplex PCR, the TCRdb table keeps only in-frame clones and is missing some. The table lists roughly 2.5 million clones, around nine tenths of them singletons. Sequences were obtained from naive CD4+ T cells sorted from blood. The receptors were sampled from a man between 18 and 35 years old in good health. Both conserved end residues are part of each CDR3. A D gene is named only where the DNA matches it firmly. Rows may omit the clone size; those that give it use once, few, many or a size class.

cdr3_nt: TGTGCCATCAGTGACACTTCCTACGAGCAGTACTTC
cdr3_aa: CAISDTSYEQYF
j_call: TRBJ2-7
clone_size: once
cdr3_length: 12
v_call: TRBV10-3
d_call: -

cdr3_nt: TGTGCCAGCAGCTCAGAAGTAGCAATGGAGACCCAGTACTTC
cdr3_aa: CASSSEVAMETQYF
j_call: TRBJ2-5
clone_size: -
cdr3_length: 14
v_call: TRBV14
d_call: -

cdr3_nt: TGTGCCAGCAGCACCTCGACAGGGAGAGCCAAAAACATTCAGTACTTC
cdr3_aa: CASSTSTGRAKNIQYF
j_call: TRBJ2-4
clone_size: -
cdr3_length: 16
v_call: TRBV7-2
d_call: TRBD1

cdr3_nt: TGTGCCAGCAGCTTAGGGGCAACTAACTATGGCTACACCTTC
cdr3_aa: CASSLGATNYGYTF
j_call: TRBJ1-2
clone_size: -
cdr3_length: 14
v_call: TRBV11-2
d_call: -

cdr3_nt: TGTGCCAGCAGCTCGAAGGGGGCCCCTTACAATGAGCAGTTCTTC
cdr3_aa: CASSSKGAPYNEQFF
j_call: TRBJ2-1
clone_size: -
cdr3_length: 15
v_call: TRBV7-9
d_call: TRBD1

cdr3_nt: TGTGCCAGCAGCGTAGGAGCGGAGGCCTACGAGCAGTACTTC
cdr3_aa: CASSVGAEAYEQYF
j_call: TRBJ2-7
clone_size: -
cdr3_length: 14
v_call: TRBV9
d_call: -

cdr3_nt: TGTGCCTGGAGTGTATCCGCCCGCGGACGGTATGGCTACACCTTC
cdr3_aa: CAWSVSARGRYGYTF
j_call: TRBJ1-2
clone_size: few
cdr3_length: 15
v_call: TRBV30
d_call: -

cdr3_nt: TGTGCCAGCAGCCCTATTATTTCCAATGGCTACACCTTC
cdr3_aa: CASSPIISNGYTF
j_call: TRBJ1-2
clone_size: -
cdr3_length: 13
v_call: TRBV7-2
d_call: -

cdr3_nt: TGTGCCAGCAGCTCCTTCGAGACCCAGTACTTC
cdr3_aa: CASSSFETQYF
j_call: TRBJ2-5
clone_size: -
cdr3_length: 11
v_call: TRBV7-9
d_call: -

cdr3_nt: TGTGCCTGGAGTTCGGGACAGTTTAGCAATCAGCCCCAGCATTTT
cdr3_aa: CAWSSGQFSNQPQHF
j_call: TRBJ1-5
clone_size: -
cdr3_length: 15
v_call: TRBV30
d_call: TRBD1

cdr3_nt: TGCGCCAGCAGCCCCGGACAGGGTGGGACTGAAGCTTTCTTT
cdr3_aa: CASSPGQGGTEAFF
j_call: TRBJ1-1
clone_size: -
cdr3_length: 14
v_call: TRBV5-1
d_call: TRBD1

cdr3_nt: TGCGCCAGCAGCAAGGATACAGGGTGGACTACCTACGAGCAGTACTTC
cdr3_aa: CASSKDTGWTTYEQYF
j_call: TRBJ2-7
clone_size: -
cdr3_length: 16
v_call: TRBV5-1
d_call: -

cdr3_nt: TGCAGCGTCTCGCTGGGCCAAGAGACCCAGTACTTC
cdr3_aa: CSVSLGQETQYF
j_call: TRBJ2-5
clone_size: -
cdr3_length: 12
v_call: TRBV29-1
d_call: -

cdr3_nt: TGTGCCAGCAGCTTAGAGGGCAGGGGCAATCAGCCCCAGCATTTT
cdr3_aa: CASSLEGRGNQPQHF
j_call: TRBJ1-5
clone_size: -
cdr3_length: 15
v_call: TRBV11-2
d_call: -

cdr3_nt: TGTGCCAGTAGTACCCATGTATCCCTTGCCGGGGAGCTGTTTTTT
cdr3_aa: CASSTHVSLAGELFF
j_call: TRBJ2-2
clone_size: -
cdr3_length: 15
v_call: TRBV19
d_call: -

cdr3_nt: TGCGCCAGCAGCTTGGCGGGCTATGGAAACACCATATATTTT
cdr3_aa: CASSLAGYGNTIYF
j_call: TRBJ1-3
clone_size: -
cdr3_length: 14
v_call: TRBV5-1
d_call: -

cdr3_nt: TGTGCCAGTAGTACCCGACAGGTTTGGGATCAGCCCCAGCATTTT
cdr3_aa: CASSTRQVWDQPQHF
j_call: TRBJ1-5
clone_size: once
cdr3_length: 15
v_call: TRBV19
d_call: -

cdr3_nt: TGTGCCAGCAGTGACTCGACCCCTAAAGACGGGACGAGCTCCTACGAGCAGTACTTC
cdr3_aa: CASSDSTPKDGTSSYEQYF
j_call: TRBJ2-7
clone_size: -
cdr3_length: 19
v_call: TRBV6-4
d_call: -

cdr3_nt: TGTGCCAGTAGTATAACTAGCGGGGGAACCTACGAGCAGTACTTC
cdr3_aa: CASSITSGGTYEQYF
j_call: TRBJ2-7
clone_size: -
cdr3_length: 15
v_call: TRBV19
d_call: TRBD2

cdr3_nt: TGTGCCAGTTCTAACGGGGGAAACTATGGCTACACCTTC
cdr3_aa: CASSNGGNYGYTF
j_call: TRBJ1-2
clone_size: -
cdr3_length: 13
v_call: TRBV6-5
d_call: -

cdr3_nt: TGCGCCAGCAGCCAAGATTTCACGAGCACAGATACGCAGTATTTT
cdr3_aa: CASSQDFTSTDTQYF
j_call: TRBJ2-3
clone_size: -
cdr3_length: 15
v_call: TRBV4-3
d_call: -

cdr3_nt: TGTGCCACCCCTCGGACAGGCCAAGAGACCCAGTACTTC
cdr3_aa: CATPRTGQETQYF
j_call: TRBJ2-5
clone_size: -
cdr3_length: 13
v_call: TRBV2
d_call: TRBD1

cdr3_nt: TGTGCCAGCAGCCCGGGACAGGCCCATTCACCCCTCCACTTT
cdr3_aa: CASSPGQAHSPLHF
j_call: TRBJ1-6
clone_size: -
cdr3_length: 14
v_call: TRBV6-6
d_call: TRBD1

cdr3_nt: TGTGCCAGCAGTAGGGACCTTTCGAATGAGCAGTTCTTC
cdr3_aa: CASSRDLSNEQFF
j_call: TRBJ2-1
clone_size: -
cdr3_length: 13
v_call: TRBV6-5
d_call: -

cdr3_nt: TGCGCCAGCAGCCAACAGACAGGGTCCCTCTACGAGCAGTACTTC
cdr3_aa: CASSQQTGSLYEQYF
j_call: TRBJ2-7
clone_size: -
cdr3_length: 15
v_call: TRBV5-1
d_call: TRBD1

cdr3_nt: TGCGCCAGCAGCGGAACCCGACAGGGACCCTACAATGAGCAGTTCTTC
cdr3_aa: CASSGTRQGPYNEQFF
j_call: TRBJ2-1
clone_size: -
cdr3_length: 16
v_call: TRBV5-1
d_call: TRBD1

cdr3_nt: TGTGCCAGCAGCCGGTCCCAGGTGGGCTACGAGCAGTACTTC
cdr3_aa: CASSRSQVGYEQYF
j_call: TRBJ2-7
clone_size: once
cdr3_length: 14
v_call: TRBV7-2
d_call: -

cdr3_nt: TGCGCCAGCGCGGCGGGGGGCCCATACGAGCAGTACTTC
cdr3_aa: CASAAGGPYEQYF
j_call: TRBJ2-7
clone_size: -
cdr3_length: 13
v_call: TRBV5-1
d_call: TRBD2

cdr3_nt: TGTGCCAGTAGTATAGGCAGTGAGGTGAACACTGAAGCTTTCTTT
cdr3_aa: CASSIGSEVNTEAFF
j_call: TRBJ1-1
clone_size: few
cdr3_length: 15
v_call: TRBV19
d_call: -

cdr3_nt: TGTGCCAGCAACAGGGAAGGTGACACCGGGGAGCTGTTTTTT
cdr3_aa: CASNREGDTGELFF
j_call: TRBJ2-2
clone_size: -
cdr3_length: 14
v_call: TRBV6-1
d_call: -

cdr3_nt: TGTGCCAGCAGTAAGAACGACCTCATAGTCACTGAAGCTTTCTTT
cdr3_aa: CASSKNDLIVTEAFF
j_call: TRBJ1-1
clone_size: -
cdr3_length: 15
v_call: TRBV6-1
d_call: -

cdr3_nt: TGTGCCAGCAGCACCCGGACAGGGGGCGCATTAGAGACCCAGTACTTC
cdr3_aa: CASSTRTGGALETQYF
j_call: TRBJ2-5
clone_size: -
cdr3_length: 16
v_call: TRBV7-9
d_call: TRBD1

cdr3_nt: TGTGCCAGCAGTGAAGCGCTTCGGACAGTTGTGAACACTGAAGCTTTCTTT
cdr3_aa: CASSEALRTVVNTEAFF
j_call: TRBJ1-1
clone_size: -
cdr3_length: 17
v_call: TRBV6-1
d_call: -

cdr3_nt: TGTGCCAGCTCACCGGGTAGCGGGAGTGCAGATACGCAGTATTTT
cdr3_aa: CASSPGSGSADTQYF
j_call: TRBJ2-3
clone_size: -
cdr3_length: 15
v_call: TRBV18
d_call: TRBD2

cdr3_nt: TGTGCCAGCTCACCTTCCAGCCTGCGGGGGGCCGGGGAGACCCAGTACTTC
cdr3_aa: CASSPSSLRGAGETQYF
j_call: TRBJ2-5
clone_size: -
cdr3_length: 17
v_call: TRBV18
d_call: TRBD2

cdr3_nt: TGTGCCAGCTCACGGGGTATCGGAGGAACGAACACTGAAGCTTTCTTT
cdr3_aa: CASSRGIGGTNTEAFF
j_call: TRBJ1-1
clone_size: -
cdr3_length: 16
v_call: TRBV18
d_call: -

cdr3_nt: TGTGCCAGCAGCTCAGGGACAGGGGACAATCAGCCCCAGCATTTT
cdr3_aa: CASSSGTGDNQPQHF
j_call: TRBJ1-5
clone_size: -
cdr3_length: 15
v_call: TRBV28
d_call: TRBD1

cdr3_nt: TGCGCCAGCAGCCAAGTGGAACGTCGCTTCGGAAAACTGTTTTTT
cdr3_aa: CASSQVERRFGKLFF
j_call: TRBJ1-4
clone_size: few
cdr3_length: 15
v_call: TRBV4-1
d_call: -

cdr3_nt: TGTGCCATCAGTAAGGGGGCCACAGATACGCAGTATTTT
cdr3_aa: CAISKGATDTQYF
j_call: TRBJ2-3
clone_size: -
cdr3_length: 13
v_call: TRBV10-3
d_call: TRBD1

cdr3_nt: TGCGCCAGCAGCTTGGACAGTTCGAACACCGGGGAGCTGTTTTTT
cdr3_aa: CASSLDSSNTGELFF
j_call: TRBJ2-2
clone_size: -
cdr3_length: 15
v_call: TRBV5-1
d_call: -

cdr3_nt: TGTGCCAGCAAGATGGCAGGGTCGGGGAATGAGCAGTTCTTC
cdr3_aa: CASKMAGSGNEQFF
j_call: TRBJ2-1
clone_size: -
cdr3_length: 14
v_call: TRBV2
d_call: -

cdr3_nt: TGTGCCAGCAGCTCGGGACTATCGAACACCGGGGAGCTGTTTTTT
cdr3_aa: CASSSGLSNTGELFF
j_call: TRBJ2-2
clone_size: -
cdr3_length: 15
v_call: TRBV7-2
d_call: TRBD2

cdr3_nt: TGTGCCAGCAGCTTGGTTCCAGGACTAGCTAAGGGGCACGAGCAGTACTTC
cdr3_aa: CASSLVPGLAKGHEQYF
j_call: TRBJ2-7
clone_size: -
cdr3_length: 17
v_call: TRBV5-4
d_call: TRBD2

cdr3_nt: TGTGCCAGCAGCCCCCGGGACAGGGCGGTTGGCTACACCTTC
cdr3_aa: CASSPRDRAVGYTF
j_call: TRBJ1-2
clone_size: -
cdr3_length: 14
v_call: TRBV7-2
d_call: TRBD1

cdr3_nt: TGTGCCAGCAGCGTAAACAGGGGCGAGGATGGCTACACCTTC
cdr3_aa: CASSVNRGEDGYTF
j_call: TRBJ1-2
clone_size: -
cdr3_length: 14
v_call: TRBV7-9
d_call: TRBD1

cdr3_nt: TGCAGCGTTGAACCAGGGACAGGGGGTGGTGGCTACACCTTC
cdr3_aa: CSVEPGTGGGGYTF
j_call: TRBJ1-2
clone_size: -
cdr3_length: 14
v_call: TRBV29-1
d_call: TRBD1

cdr3_nt: TGTGCCAGCAGCGATAACTATGGCTACACCTTC
cdr3_aa: CASSDNYGYTF
j_call: TRBJ1-2
clone_size: -
cdr3_length: 11
v_call: TRBV6-1
d_call: -

cdr3_nt: TGTGCCAGTAGTAGTAACAGGGGAGTCACTGAAGCTTTCTTT
cdr3_aa: CASSSNRGVTEAFF
j_call: TRBJ1-1
clone_size: few
cdr3_length: 14
v_call: TRBV19
d_call: TRBD1

cdr3_nt: TGTGCCTGGAGGGCCTGGGGCGGGACAGGGGGCGCCTATGGCTACACCTTC
cdr3_aa: CAWRAWGGTGGAYGYTF
j_call: TRBJ1-2
clone_size: -
cdr3_length: 17
v_call: TRBV30
d_call: TRBD1

cdr3_nt: TGTGCCAGTAGTATGGACAGGGGCGGCTACACCTTC
cdr3_aa: CASSMDRGGYTF
j_call: TRBJ1-2
clone_size: -
cdr3_length: 12
v_call: TRBV19
d_call: TRBD1

cdr3_nt: TGTGCCATCAGTGTAGGCATCGCTAACTATGGCTACACCTTC
cdr3_aa: CAISVGIANYGYTF
j_call: TRBJ1-2
clone_size: -
cdr3_length: 14
v_call: TRBV10-3
d_call: -

cdr3_nt: TGTGCCAGCAGCCCCGGGCGGGACGAGCAGTACTTC
cdr3_aa: CASSPGRDEQYF
j_call: TRBJ2-7
clone_size: -
cdr3_length: 12
v_call: TRBV7-2
d_call: -

cdr3_nt: TGTGCCAGCAGCTTAGGACAGTCCTCCTACGAGCAGTACTTC
cdr3_aa: CASSLGQSSYEQYF
j_call: TRBJ2-7
clone_size: -
cdr3_length: 14
v_call: TRBV7-2
d_call: -

cdr3_nt: TGTGCCAGCAGCTTAAGGGGACGAAGCGGGGAGCTGTTTTTT
cdr3_aa: CASSLRGRSGELFF
j_call: TRBJ2-2
clone_size: -
cdr3_length: 14
v_call: TRBV11-2
d_call: -

cdr3_nt: TGTGCCAGCAGCCTAAGGGACGAGCAGTACTTC
cdr3_aa: CASSLRDEQYF
j_call: TRBJ2-7
clone_size: once
cdr3_length: 11
v_call: TRBV5-4
d_call: -

cdr3_nt: TGCGCCAGCCGGGAAGGACAGGGCAACACTGAAGCTTTCTTT
cdr3_aa: CASREGQGNTEAFF
j_call: TRBJ1-1
clone_size: -
cdr3_length: 14
v_call: TRBV5-1
d_call: TRBD1

cdr3_nt: TGTGCCAGCAGCTTAGGGGTCCTCGATCAGCCCCAGCATTTT
cdr3_aa: CASSLGVLDQPQHF
j_call: TRBJ1-5
clone_size: -
cdr3_length: 14
v_call: TRBV7-8
d_call: -

cdr3_nt: TGCAGCGGGATTCTCGCTCTGGGGAAGGGCAATGAGCAGTTCTTC
cdr3_aa: CSGILALGKGNEQFF
j_call: TRBJ2-1
clone_size: -
cdr3_length: 15
v_call: TRBV29-1
d_call: -

cdr3_nt: TGCGCCAGCAGCCAAGACCGGGCGGTTAGAATGCAGTTCTTC
cdr3_aa: CASSQDRAVRMQFF
j_call: TRBJ2-1
clone_size: -
cdr3_length: 14
v_call: TRBV4-3
d_call: -

cdr3_nt: TGTGCCAGCACCCAACAGTTCTCTCCTTTTAATTCACCCCTCCACTTT
cdr3_aa: CASTQQFSPFNSPLHF
j_call: TRBJ1-6
clone_size: -
cdr3_length: 16
v_call: TRBV6-6
d_call: -